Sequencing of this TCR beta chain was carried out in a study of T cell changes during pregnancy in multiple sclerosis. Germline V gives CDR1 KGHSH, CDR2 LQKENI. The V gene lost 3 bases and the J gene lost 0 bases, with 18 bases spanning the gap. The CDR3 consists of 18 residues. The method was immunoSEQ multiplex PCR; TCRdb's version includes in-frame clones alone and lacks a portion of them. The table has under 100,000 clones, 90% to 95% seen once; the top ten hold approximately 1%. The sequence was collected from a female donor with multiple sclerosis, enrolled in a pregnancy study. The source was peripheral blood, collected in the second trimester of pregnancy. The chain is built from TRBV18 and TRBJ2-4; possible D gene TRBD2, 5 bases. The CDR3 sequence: CASSPLGAGRVAKNIQYF. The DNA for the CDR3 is TGTGCCAGCTCACCGTTAGGTGCGGGTAGGGTAGCCAAAAACATTCAGTACTTC.